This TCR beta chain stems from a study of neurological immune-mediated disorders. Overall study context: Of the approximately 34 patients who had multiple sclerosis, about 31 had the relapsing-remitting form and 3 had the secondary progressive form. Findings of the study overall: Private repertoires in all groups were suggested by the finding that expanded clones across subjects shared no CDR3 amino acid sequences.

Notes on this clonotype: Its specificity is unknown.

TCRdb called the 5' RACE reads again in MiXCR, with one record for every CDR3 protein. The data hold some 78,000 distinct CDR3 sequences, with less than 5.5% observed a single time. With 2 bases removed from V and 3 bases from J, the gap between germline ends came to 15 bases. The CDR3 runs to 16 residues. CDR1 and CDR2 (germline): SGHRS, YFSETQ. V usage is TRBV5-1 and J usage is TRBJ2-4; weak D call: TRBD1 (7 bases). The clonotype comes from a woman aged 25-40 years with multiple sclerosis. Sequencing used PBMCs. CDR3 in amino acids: CASSLGGGDHKNIQYF. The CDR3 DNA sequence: TGCGCCAGCAGCTTAGGAGGGGGCGACCACAAAAACATTCAGTACTTC.